A selection of T cell receptor beta chains follows, all from one sample in a study of blood T cell repertoires in COVID-19. Assay used: immunoSEQ multiplex PCR; TCRdb lists only in-frame clones, some missing. The table includes hundreds of thousands of clones, roughly nine tenths detected once. The specimen was PBMCs or T cells enriched from blood (not recorded which). The receptors were gathered from a man in his thirties or forties who had recovered from COVID-19. The CDR3 runs from the conserved cysteine through the conserved F or W. The D gene is left open where the match is weak. Size is omitted from some rows. Given values are once, few, many or a class for expanded clones.

D gene	V gene	J gene	clone size	CDR3 protein	CDR3 DNA
TRBD2	TRBV27	TRBJ2-3	.	CASSLDREVGTDTQYF	TGTGCCAGCAGCTTGGACCGGGAGGTGGGCACAGATACGCAGTATTTT
TRBD1	TRBV6-5	TRBJ1-6	.	CAIQGAYNSPLHF	TGTGCCATCCAGGGGGCATATAATTCACCCCTCCACTTT
.	TRBV21-1	TRBJ2-5	.	CASSKSVAGGQETQYF	TGTGCCAGCAGCAAATCGGTAGCGGGAGGGCAGGAGACCCAGTACTTC
.	TRBV18	TRBJ2-1	.	CASSPPAGRMNEQFF	TGTGCCAGCTCACCACCGGCGGGACGAATGAATGAGCAGTTCTTC
TRBD1	TRBV6-1	TRBJ2-1	.	CASSELFGTGYANEQFF	TGTGCCAGCAGTGAACTTTTCGGGACAGGGTATGCCAATGAGCAGTTCTTC
.	TRBV21-1	TRBJ2-1	.	CASSPTSYHEQFF	TGTGCCAGCTCCCCGACTAGCTACCATGAGCAGTTCTTC
TRBD2	TRBV19	TRBJ2-5	.	CASSTPGTSGETQYF	TGTGCCAGTAGTACCCCAGGGACTAGCGGAGAGACCCAGTACTTC
.	TRBV5-6	TRBJ1-5	.	CASSLGSSQPQHF	TGTGCCAGCAGCTTGGGAAGTAGTCAGCCCCAGCATTTT
TRBD1	TRBV6-5	TRBJ1-1	many	CASRGQGLPWAFF	TGTGCCAGCAGAGGACAGGGCCTCCCCTGGGCTTTCTTT
.	TRBV29-1	TRBJ1-3	once	CSAGRQESTGNTIYF	TGCAGCGCCGGAAGACAGGAGAGCACTGGAAACACCATATATTTT
.	TRBV28	TRBJ2-7	.	CASSPYLRVASYEQYF	TGTGCCAGCAGTCCCTACCTGAGGGTCGCCTCCTACGAGCAGTACTTC
.	TRBV11-2	TRBJ2-7	.	CASSPLQGTYEQYF	TGTGCCAGCAGCCCTCTGCAGGGGACCTACGAGCAGTACTTC
.	TRBV6-5	TRBJ2-3	.	CASSSKAADTQYF	TGTGCCAGCAGTTCAAAAGCAGCGGATACGCAGTATTTT
.	TRBV7-2	TRBJ2-5	.	CASSSSPATETQYF	TGTGCCAGCAGCTCCTCCCCAGCGACGGAGACCCAGTACTTC
.	TRBV6-5	TRBJ1-4	.	CASTRPGTINEKLFF	TGTGCCAGCACGCGGCCGGGGACAATTAATGAAAAACTGTTTTTT
TRBD1	TRBV30	TRBJ1-4	.	CAWSTGQGSDEELFF	TGTGCCTGGAGTACCGGACAGGGAAGCGATGAAGAACTGTTTTTT
.	TRBV4-1	TRBJ1-1	.	CASSQEAGGVNTEAFF	TGCGCCAGCAGCCAAGAGGCCGGCGGCGTGAACACTGAAGCTTTCTTT
.	TRBV28	TRBJ2-7	.	CASSSGSYEQYF	TGTGCCAGCAGTTCCGGTAGCTACGAGCAGTACTTC
.	TRBV4-1	TRBJ2-7	.	CASSQPPVSYEQYF	TGCGCCAGCAGCCAACCCCCGGTATCCTACGAGCAGTACTTC
.	TRBV29-1	TRBJ2-2	.	CSVGSRDTATGELFF	TGCAGCGTTGGATCACGGGACACAGCCACCGGGGAGCTGTTTTTT
.	TRBV27	TRBJ1-4	.	CASSLYGVNEKLFF	TGTGCCAGCAGTTTATACGGAGTTAATGAAAAACTGTTTTTT
TRBD1	TRBV18	TRBJ2-1	.	CASSPGTGANEQFF	TGTGCCAGCTCGCCCGGGACAGGGGCCAATGAGCAGTTCTTC
TRBD1	TRBV19	TRBJ1-1	few	CASNQGAMNTEAFF	TGTGCCAGTAACCAGGGGGCGATGAACACTGAAGCTTTCTTT
.	TRBV25-1	TRBJ1-1	.	CASNHGGRTEAFF	TGTGCCAGTAACCACGGGGGGCGCACTGAAGCTTTCTTT
.	TRBV7-9	TRBJ1-2	.	CASSLVGGFNYGYTF	TGTGCCAGCAGCTTAGTCGGGGGGTTTAACTATGGCTACACCTTC
.	TRBV12-5	TRBJ2-5	.	CASGLGHLGPTIGRETQYF	TGTGCTAGTGGTTTGGGCCACCTGGGGCCGACCATTGGCAGAGAGACCCAGTACTTC
TRBD2	TRBV18	TRBJ2-1	.	CASGRLAGEYNEQFF	TGTGCCAGCGGGCGCCTAGCGGGAGAGTACAATGAGCAGTTCTTC
TRBD2	TRBV5-1	TRBJ2-7	once	CASSLRSVTSVTYEQYF	TGCGCCAGCAGCTTGAGGTCAGTAACTAGCGTCACCTACGAGCAGTACTTC
TRBD2	TRBV27	TRBJ2-7	.	CASSLSGLASYEQYF	TGTGCCAGCAGTTTATCCGGACTAGCCTCCTACGAGCAGTACTTC
TRBD1	TRBV10-3	TRBJ1-5	.	CAIRGQGGQPQHF	TGTGCCATCAGGGGACAGGGAGGCCAGCCCCAGCATTTT
.	TRBV28	TRBJ1-2	.	CASRNQYGYTF	TGTGCCAGCAGGAACCAGTATGGCTACACCTTC
TRBD1	TRBV4-1	TRBJ2-2	.	CASSQVAVQGRTGELFF	TGCGCCAGCAGCCAAGTGGCGGTACAGGGGCGGACCGGGGAGCTGTTTTTT
.	TRBV7-9	TRBJ2-7	.	CASSLDRSYEQYF	TGTGCCAGCAGCCTTGACAGGTCCTACGAGCAGTACTTC
.	TRBV18	TRBJ2-2	.	CASSPGQEITGELFF	TGTGCCAGCTCACCAGGGCAGGAAATCACCGGGGAGCTGTTTTTT
.	TRBV2	TRBJ2-6	.	CASSVSRSSGANVLTF	TGTGCCAGCAGTGTTTCCCGGAGCTCTGGGGCCAACGTCCTGACTTTC
.	TRBV11-2	TRBJ1-5	.	CASSLGDNRPQHF	TGTGCCAGCAGCTTAGGCGACAATCGGCCCCAGCATTTT
.	TRBV7-9	TRBJ1-3	.	CASSLAGAGSGNTIYF	TGTGCCAGCAGCTTAGCGGGGGCAGGAAGTGGAAACACCATATATTTT
TRBD2	TRBV13	TRBJ2-7	.	CASSSGLAGTYEQYF	TGTGCCAGCAGCTCGGGACTAGCGGGAACCTACGAGCAGTACTTC
.	TRBV5-1	TRBJ1-5	few	CASSSIPIDSNQPQHF	TGCGCCAGCAGCTCTATACCCATCGATAGCAATCAGCCCCAGCATTTT
.	TRBV27	TRBJ2-5	.	CASGKTGTGETQYF	TGTGCCAGCGGCAAAACCGGGACTGGTGAGACCCAGTACTTC
.	TRBV3-1/TRBV3-2	TRBJ2-2	.	CASSQVDSLAGELFF	TGTGCCAGCAGCCAAGTAGATAGCCTCGCCGGGGAGCTGTTTTTT
TRBD2	TRBV7-8	TRBJ2-7	.	CASSSWTSGYEQYF	TGTGCCAGCAGCTCCTGGACTAGCGGATACGAGCAGTACTTC
TRBD1	TRBV6-5	TRBJ2-7	.	CASKGQGEQYF	TGTGCCAGCAAGGGACAGGGAGAACAGTACTTC
.	TRBV4-2	TRBJ2-5	.	CASSPDSQETQYF	TGTGCCAGCAGCCCTGACAGCCAAGAGACCCAGTACTTC
.	TRBV15	TRBJ2-3	.	CATSGARGTGEDTQYF	TGTGCCACCAGCGGGGCTAGGGGAACGGGAGAAGATACGCAGTATTTT
TRBD1	TRBV7-9	TRBJ1-1	.	CASSRQGMMNTEAFF	TGTGCCAGCAGCCGACAGGGGATGATGAACACTGAAGCTTTCTTT
.	TRBV6-2/TRBV6-3	TRBJ2-7	.	CASSPLSYEQYF	TGTGCCAGCAGTCCCCTCTCCTACGAGCAGTACTTC
.	TRBV7-9	TRBJ1-2	.	CASSSRTVGDYGYTF	TGTGCCAGCAGCTCCCGGACAGTGGGGGATTATGGCTACACCTTC